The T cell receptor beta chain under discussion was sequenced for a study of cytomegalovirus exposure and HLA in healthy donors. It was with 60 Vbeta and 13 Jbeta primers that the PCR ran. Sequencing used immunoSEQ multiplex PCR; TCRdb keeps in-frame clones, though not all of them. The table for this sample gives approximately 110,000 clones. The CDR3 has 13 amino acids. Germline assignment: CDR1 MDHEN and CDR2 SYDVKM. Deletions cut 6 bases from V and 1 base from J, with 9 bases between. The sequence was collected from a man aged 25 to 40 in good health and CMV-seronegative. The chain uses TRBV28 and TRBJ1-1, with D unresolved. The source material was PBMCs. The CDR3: CASRRKPNTEAFF. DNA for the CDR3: TGTGCCAGCAGAAGAAAGCCGAACACTGAAGCTTTCTTT.